This T cell receptor (beta chain) is drawn from a study of cytomegalovirus exposure and HLA in healthy donors. Study results and caveats: The only immune exposure information that was available was CMV serostatus.

Of note for this clone: The antigen remains undetermined.

Trimming pared 1 base from V and 4 bases from J, leaving 10 bases between. The germline V gene has CDR1 SGHTA and CDR2 FQGNSA. The CDR3 sequence is 14 residues long. With 60 Vbeta and 13 Jbeta primers, the PCR was carried out. Repertoires were generated with immunoSEQ multiplex PCR, while TCRdb's copy carries only in-frame clones and drops some. The sample shows 130,000 to 150,000 clones, roughly 80% of them seen only once. The chain carries TRBV7-2 and TRBJ1-2; D may be TRBD1 (5 bases). This clonotype was sampled from a boy younger than 10 in good health and CMV-seronegative. Sequenced material: PBMCs. This CDR3 is CASSLDTQVYGYTF. DNA of the CDR3: TGTGCCAGCAGCTTAGATACACAGGTCTATGGCTACACCTTC. Filled out from reference TRBV7-2 and TRBJ1-2, the complete variable domain reads GAGVSQSPSNKVTEKGKDVELRCDPISGHTALYWYRQSLGQGLEFLIYFQGNSAPDKSGLPSDRFSAERTGGSVSTLTIQRTQQEDSAVYLCASSLDTQVYGYTFGSGTRLTVV.